The source of this T cell receptor beta chain is a study of T cell responses to AZD1222 COVID-19 vaccine. Note on this clone: Its antigen is as yet unknown.

Points from the study as a whole: Reportedly, nearly half of unique spike TCRs recognized epitopes outside B.1.351/B.1.1.7 mutations.

Sequenced by immunoSEQ multiplex PCR; TCRdb stores in-frame clones only, minus some. This sample has 7,500 to 9,500 clones, with roughly 90% found just once. The CDR3 is 14 residues long. Per germline, CDR1 SGHTA and CDR2 FQGNSA. V was shortened by 5 bases and J by 3 bases, with 14 bases between the two germline ends. Sequences were derived from peripheral blood, sampled 28 days after the second AZD1222 dose. This chain connects TRBV7-2 to TRBJ2-7; D gene uncertain. The TCR sequence derives from an adult who received the AZD1222 COVID-19 vaccine. The CDR3 here is CASSPTWVSYEQYF. The CDR3 nucleotides read TGTGCCAGCAGCCCCACGTGGGTCAGCTACGAGCAGTACTTC. The variable domain in full, with the rest retrieved from reference TRBV7-2 and TRBJ2-7, is GAGVSQSPSNKVTEKGKDVELRCDPISGHTALYWYRQSLGQGLEFLIYFQGNSAPDKSGLPSDRFSAERTGGSVSTLTIQRTQQEDSAVYLCASSPTWVSYEQYFGPGTRLTVT.